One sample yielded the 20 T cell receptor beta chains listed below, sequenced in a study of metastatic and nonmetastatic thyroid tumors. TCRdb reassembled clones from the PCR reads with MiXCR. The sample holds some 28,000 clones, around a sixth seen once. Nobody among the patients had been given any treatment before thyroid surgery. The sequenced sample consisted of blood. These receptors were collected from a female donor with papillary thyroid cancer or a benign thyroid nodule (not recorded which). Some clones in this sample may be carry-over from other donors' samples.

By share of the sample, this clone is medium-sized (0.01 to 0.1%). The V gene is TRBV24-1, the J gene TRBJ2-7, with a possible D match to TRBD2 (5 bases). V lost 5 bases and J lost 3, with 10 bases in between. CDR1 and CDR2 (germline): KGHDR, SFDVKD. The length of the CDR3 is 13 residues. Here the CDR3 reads CATSGGGGYEQYF. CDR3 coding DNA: TGTGCCACCAGTGGCGGAGGTGGCTACGAGCAGTACTTC.

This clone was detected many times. The CDR3 loop is CASSSGTSGRDEQYF. CDR3 in DNA: TGCGCCAGCAGCTCCGGGACTAGCGGGAGGGATGAGCAGTACTTC. The V gene is TRBV5-1, the J gene TRBJ2-7; 16 nucleotides line up with TRBD2. The J segment lost 7 bases and the V segment lost 3 bases, leaving 4 bases of the junction unmatched. CDR1 and CDR2 from the germline V gene are SGHRS and YFSETQ. The CDR3 loop spans 15 amino acids.

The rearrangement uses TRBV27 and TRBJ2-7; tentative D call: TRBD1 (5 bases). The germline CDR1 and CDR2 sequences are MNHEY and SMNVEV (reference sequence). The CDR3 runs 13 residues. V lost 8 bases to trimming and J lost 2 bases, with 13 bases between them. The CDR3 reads CASASRQTYEQYF. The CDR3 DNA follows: TGTGCCAGCGCAAGCAGACAGACCTACGAGCAGTACTTC.

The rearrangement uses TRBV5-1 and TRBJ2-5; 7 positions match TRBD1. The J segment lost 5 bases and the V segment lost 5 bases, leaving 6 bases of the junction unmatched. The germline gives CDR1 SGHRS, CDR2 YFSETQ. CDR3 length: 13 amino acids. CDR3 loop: CASRRGGLETQYF. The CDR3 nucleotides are TGCGCCAGCAGAAGAGGGGGCCTGGAGACCCAGTACTTC.

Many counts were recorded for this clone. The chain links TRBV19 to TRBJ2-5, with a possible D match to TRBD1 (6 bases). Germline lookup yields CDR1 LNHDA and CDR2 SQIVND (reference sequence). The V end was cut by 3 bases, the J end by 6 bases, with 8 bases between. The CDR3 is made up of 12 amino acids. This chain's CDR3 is CASSIGGQTQYF. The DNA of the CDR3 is TGTGCCAGTAGTATTGGGGGCCAGACCCAGTACTTC. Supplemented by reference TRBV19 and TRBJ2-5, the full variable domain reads DGGITQSPKYLFRKEGQNVTLSCEQNLNHDAMYWYRQDPGQGLRLIYYSQIVNDFQKGDIAEGYSVSREKKESFPLTVTSAQKNPTAFYLCASSIGGQTQYFGPGTRLLVL.

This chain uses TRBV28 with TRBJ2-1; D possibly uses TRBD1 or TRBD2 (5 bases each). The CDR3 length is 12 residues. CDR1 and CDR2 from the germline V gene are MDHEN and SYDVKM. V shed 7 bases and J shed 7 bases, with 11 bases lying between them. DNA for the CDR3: TGTGCCAGCACCGGGGACGGGAATGAGCAGTTCTTC. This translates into CASTGDGNEQFF.

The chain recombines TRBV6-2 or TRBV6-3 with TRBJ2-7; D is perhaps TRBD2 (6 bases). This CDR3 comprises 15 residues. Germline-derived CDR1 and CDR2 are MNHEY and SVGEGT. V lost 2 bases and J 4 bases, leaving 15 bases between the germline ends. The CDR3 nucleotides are TGTGCCAGCAGTTACAGGGAGGTATGGTTTTACGAGCAGTACTTC. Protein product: CASSYREVWFYEQYF.

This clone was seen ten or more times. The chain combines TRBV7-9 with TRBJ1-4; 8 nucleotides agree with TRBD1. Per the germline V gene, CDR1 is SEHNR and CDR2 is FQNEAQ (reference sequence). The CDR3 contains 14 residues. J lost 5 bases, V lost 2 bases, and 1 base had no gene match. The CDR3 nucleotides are TGTGCCAGCAGCTTATACAGGGGGAATGAAAAACTGTTTTTT. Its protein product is CASSLYRGNEKLFF.

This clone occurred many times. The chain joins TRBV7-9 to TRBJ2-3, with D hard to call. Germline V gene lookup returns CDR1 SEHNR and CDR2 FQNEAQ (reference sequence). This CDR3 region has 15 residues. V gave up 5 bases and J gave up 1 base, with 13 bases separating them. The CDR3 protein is CASSVSATRTDTQYF. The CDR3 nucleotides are TGTGCCAGCAGCGTCAGCGCAACACGCACAGATACGCAGTATTTT. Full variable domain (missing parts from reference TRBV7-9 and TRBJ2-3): DTGVSQNPRHKITKRGQNVTFRCDPISEHNRLYWYRQTLGQGPEFLTYFQNEAQLEKSRLLSDRFSAERPKGSFSTLEIQRTEQGDSAMYLCASSVSATRTDTQYFGPGTRLTVL.

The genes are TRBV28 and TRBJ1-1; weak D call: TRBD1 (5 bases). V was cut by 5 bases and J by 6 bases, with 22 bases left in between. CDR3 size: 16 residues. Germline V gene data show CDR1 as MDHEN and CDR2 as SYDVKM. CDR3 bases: TGTGCCAGCAGTGAGTCGATCCAGGGATTTTTGGCTGAAGCTTTCTTT. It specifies CASSESIQGFLAEAFF.

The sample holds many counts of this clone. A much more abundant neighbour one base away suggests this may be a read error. The DNA of the CDR3 is TGCGCCAGCAGCTTCACTCCCGGCGCAGATACGCAGTATTTT. Translating it yields CASSFTPGADTQYF. This chain connects TRBV5-1 to TRBJ2-3; D is undetermined. The ends were cut back, 2 bases at V and 4 bases at J, with 11 bases in the middle. Germline values: CDR1 SGHRS, CDR2 YFSETQ. This CDR3 contains 14 residues.

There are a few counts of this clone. The CDR3, as DNA: TGTGCCAGCAGCGAGATAAACACCGGGGAGCTGTTTTTT. Translation gives CASSEINTGELFF. The chain combines TRBV6-5 with TRBJ2-2, with D unclear. The germline CDR1 and CDR2 sequences are MNHEY and SVGAGI. This CDR3 contains 13 residues. V was cut by 6 bases and J by 2 bases, with 7 bases left in between.

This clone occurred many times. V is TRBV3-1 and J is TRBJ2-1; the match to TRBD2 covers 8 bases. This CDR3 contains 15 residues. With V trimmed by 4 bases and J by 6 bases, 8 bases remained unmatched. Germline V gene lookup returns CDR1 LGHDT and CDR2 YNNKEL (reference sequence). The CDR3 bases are TGTGCCAGCAGCCTACTCGGGGGGGCGAGCAATGAGCAGTTCTTC. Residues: CASSLLGGASNEQFF.

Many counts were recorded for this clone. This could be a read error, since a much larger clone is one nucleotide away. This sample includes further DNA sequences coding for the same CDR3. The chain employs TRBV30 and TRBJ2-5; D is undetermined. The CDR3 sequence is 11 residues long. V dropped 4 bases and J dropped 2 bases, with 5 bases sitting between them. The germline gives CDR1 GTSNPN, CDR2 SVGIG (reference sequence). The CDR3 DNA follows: TGTGCCTGGACTATACAAGAGACCCAGTACTTC. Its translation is CAWTIQETQYF.

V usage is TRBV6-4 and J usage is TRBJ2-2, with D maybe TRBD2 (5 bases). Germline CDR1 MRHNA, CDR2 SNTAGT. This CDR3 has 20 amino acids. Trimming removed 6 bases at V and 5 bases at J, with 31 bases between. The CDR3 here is CASRDRGSFWIAKGTGELFF. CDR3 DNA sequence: TGTGCCAGCAGGGACCGGGGTTCTTTTTGGATAGCGAAAGGGACCGGGGAGCTGTTTTTT.

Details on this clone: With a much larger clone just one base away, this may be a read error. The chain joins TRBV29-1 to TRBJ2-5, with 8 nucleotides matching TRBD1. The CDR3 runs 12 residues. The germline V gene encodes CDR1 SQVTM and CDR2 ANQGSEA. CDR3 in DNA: TGCAGCGTTGACAGGGGGCAAGAGACCAAGTACTTC. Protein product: CSVDRGQETKYF. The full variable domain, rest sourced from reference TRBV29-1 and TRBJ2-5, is SAVISQKPSRDICQRGTSLTIQCQVDSQVTMMFWYRQQPGQSLTLIATANQGSEATYESGFVIDKFPISRPNLTFSTLTVSNMSPEDSSIYLCSVDRGQETKYFGPGTRLLVL.

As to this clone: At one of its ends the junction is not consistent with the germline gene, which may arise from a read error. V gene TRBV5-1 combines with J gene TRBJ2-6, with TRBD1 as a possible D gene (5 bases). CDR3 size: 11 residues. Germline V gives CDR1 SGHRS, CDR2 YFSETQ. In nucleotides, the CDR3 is TGCGCCATCACTGGGGCCAATGTCCTGACTTTC. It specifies CAITGANVLTF.

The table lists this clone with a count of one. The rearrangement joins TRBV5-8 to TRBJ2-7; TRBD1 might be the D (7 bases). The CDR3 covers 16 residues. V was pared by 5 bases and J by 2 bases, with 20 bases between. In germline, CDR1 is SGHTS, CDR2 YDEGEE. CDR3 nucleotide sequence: TGTGCCAGCAGAAAAATCAGGGGGACTTACCCCTACGAGCAGTACTTC. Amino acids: CASRKIRGTYPYEQYF.

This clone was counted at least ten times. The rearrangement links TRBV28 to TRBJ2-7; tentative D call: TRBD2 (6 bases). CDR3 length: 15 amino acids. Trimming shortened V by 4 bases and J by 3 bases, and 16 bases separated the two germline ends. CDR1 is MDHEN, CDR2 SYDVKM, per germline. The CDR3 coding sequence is TGTGCCAGCAGTTCCTCCGGGAGCGCTTTCTACGAGCAGTACTTC. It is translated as CASSSSGSAFYEQYF.

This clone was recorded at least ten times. CDR3 in amino acids: CASSPIGWNEQFF. The CDR3 DNA sequence: TGTGCCAGCAGTCCCATAGGGTGGAATGAGCAGTTCTTC. The chain joins TRBV12-3 or TRBV12-4 to TRBJ2-1; D not resolved. CDR3 length: 13 residues. V lost 5 bases and J 7 bases, leaving 12 bases between the germline ends.